The clone carrying this T cell receptor beta chain was seen at least ten times. The antigen is not known. The V end was cut by 5 bases, the J end by 3 bases, with 20 bases between. CDR3 length equals 15 residues. Germline V lookup: CDR1 DFQATT, CDR2 SNEGSKA (reference sequence). Conversion of TCR transcripts into cDNA relied on 5'RACE template switching, which added a universal primer site and UMIs. MiXCR was run by TCRdb on the 5' RACE reads, yielding one entry per CDR3 protein. This sample yields 50,000 to 75,000 distinct CDR3 sequences, of which roughly 6.9% are seen a single time; around 38% belongs to the top ten. The data were obtained in a study of T cells after yellow fever vaccination. Study results and caveats: On re-exposure, the response was weaker but peaked faster, at day 5 versus 15.

Sequences were derived from CD8+ T cells sorted from PBMCs, sampled on the day of the first yellow fever vaccination. The rearrangement joins TRBV20-1 to TRBJ2-7, with TRBD1 as a possible D gene (5 bases). The source is a man between 18 and 29 years old who received the YFV17D yellow fever vaccine. CDR3 protein: CSASPNRLGDYEQYF. As DNA, the CDR3 is TGCAGTGCTTCACCAAACCGGCTAGGGGACTACGAGCAGTACTTC.